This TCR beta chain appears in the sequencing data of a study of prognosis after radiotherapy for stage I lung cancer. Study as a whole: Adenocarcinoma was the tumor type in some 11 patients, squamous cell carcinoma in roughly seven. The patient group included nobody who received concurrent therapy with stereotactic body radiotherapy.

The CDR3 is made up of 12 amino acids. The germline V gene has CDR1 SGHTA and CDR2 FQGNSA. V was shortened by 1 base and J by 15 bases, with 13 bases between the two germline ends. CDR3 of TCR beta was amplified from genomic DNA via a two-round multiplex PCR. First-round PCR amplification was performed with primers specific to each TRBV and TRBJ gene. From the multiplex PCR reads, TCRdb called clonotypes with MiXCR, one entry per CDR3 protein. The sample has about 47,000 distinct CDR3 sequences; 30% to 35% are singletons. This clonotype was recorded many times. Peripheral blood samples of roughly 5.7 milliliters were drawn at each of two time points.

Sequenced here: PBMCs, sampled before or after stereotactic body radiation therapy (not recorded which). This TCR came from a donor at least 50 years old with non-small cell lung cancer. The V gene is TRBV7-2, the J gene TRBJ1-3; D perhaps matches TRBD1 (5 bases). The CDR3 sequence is CASSLDAGLKYF. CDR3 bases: TGTGCCAGCAGCTTAGATGCAGGGCTCAAATATTTT.